This T cell receptor beta chain is from a study of cytomegalovirus exposure and HLA in healthy donors. The primer mix had 60 Vbeta and 13 Jbeta primers. Profiling relied on immunoSEQ multiplex PCR, and the TCRdb table lists in-frame clones only, not all of them. This sample has 75,000 to 95,000 clones, with around 80% found just once. Details on this clone: Sequence at one end of the junction differs from germline and may be a read error.

The CDR3 loop spans 13 amino acids. CDR1 and CDR2 (germline): SGDLS, YYNGEE. The specimen sequenced was PBMCs. The sequence derives from a male donor in good health and CMV-seropositive. The genes are TRBV9 and TRBJ2-3; D is perhaps TRBD2 (6 bases). The CDR3 loop reads CASSPSGTESDSF. CDR3 DNA: TGTGCCAGCAGCCCATCCGGGACTGAGAGTGACAGTTTT.